A selection of T cell receptor beta chains follows, all from one sample in a study of blood T cell repertoires in COVID-19. Clones were read by immunoSEQ multiplex PCR, and TCRdb kept only the in-frame ones, dropping some. Of under 200,000 clones listed, roughly 80% are singletons. Sequencing was performed on PBMCs or T cells enriched from blood (not recorded which). Source of these receptors: a woman between 40 and 50 years old with acute COVID-19. Each CDR3 is given with its conserved first and last residue. The D gene is left open where the match is weak. Not every row has a clone size; where given, it reads once, few, many or a size class.

d_gene	v_gene	abundance	j_gene	CDR3nt	CDR3aa
.	TRBV18	.	TRBJ2-7	TGTGCCAGCTCAACAGTTCCAGAGTACGAGCAGTACTTC	CASSTVPEYEQYF
.	TRBV10-3	.	TRBJ1-2	TGTGCCATCAGGGTCCTGAAGGGGTTGGACTATGGCTACACCTTC	CAIRVLKGLDYGYTF
.	TRBV3-1/TRBV3-2	.	TRBJ2-1	TGTGCCAGCAGCTCTAGGTGGAGTGGGGAGCAGTTCTTC	CASSSRWSGEQFF
.	TRBV5-4	.	TRBJ2-3	TGTGCCAGCAGCCCGAGAAACGCGGCAGATACGCAGTATTTT	CASSPRNAADTQYF
.	TRBV7-9	.	TRBJ1-1	TGTGCCAGCAGCCGGGGGGCCCCCGAAGCTTTCTTT	CASSRGAPEAFF
TRBD1	TRBV7-6	few	TRBJ1-1	TGTGCCAGCAGCCAACGACAGGGAAAGAGTAGCACTGAAGCTTTCTTT	CASSQRQGKSSTEAFF
TRBD2	TRBV20-1	.	TRBJ2-7	TGCAGTGCTAGTAAGTTAGCGGGAGTCTCAAGCTCCTACGAGCAGTACTTC	CSASKLAGVSSSYEQYF
.	TRBV3-1/TRBV3-2	once	TRBJ1-2	TGTGCCAGCAGCCCCGACAATTTGGGGAGAACGTATGGCTACACCTTC	CASSPDNLGRTYGYTF
.	TRBV6-5	.	TRBJ1-2	TGTGCCAGCAGTTACGGCCCCCCGAGGGCTGGCTACACCTTC	CASSYGPPRAGYTF
TRBD2	TRBV5-1	.	TRBJ2-1	TGCGCCAGCAGGTTGAGCGGGAGCCGGTTTGACAATGAGCAGTTCTTC	CASRLSGSRFDNEQFF
TRBD2	TRBV27	.	TRBJ2-1	TGTGCCAGCAGTCAAACTAGCGGTCCCTACAATGAGCAGTTCTTC	CASSQTSGPYNEQFF
.	TRBV30	.	TRBJ1-4	TGTGCCTGGAGTGCTTTAGGGGCAACTAATGAAAAACTGTTTTTT	CAWSALGATNEKLFF
.	TRBV30	.	TRBJ2-2	TGTGCCTGGAGGGACAGTGCCGGGGAGCTGTTTTTT	CAWRDSAGELFF
.	TRBV5-1	.	TRBJ2-1	TGCGCCAGCAGCTTGGTGGCTAATGAGCAGTTCTTC	CASSLVANEQFF
TRBD2	TRBV3-1/TRBV3-2	once	TRBJ2-1	TGTGCCAGCAGCCTCTACGGACTAGCGGGAGGGAATGAGCAGTTCTTC	CASSLYGLAGGNEQFF
TRBD2	TRBV5-1	.	TRBJ2-1	TGCGCCAGCAGCTTGGCCCGGACTAGCGGGAATGAGCAGTTCTTC	CASSLARTSGNEQFF
TRBD2	TRBV5-1	.	TRBJ2-2	TGCGCCAGCAGCCCACACTGGAGGCGGGAGGGCCCGAGCACCGGGGAGCTGTTTTTT	CASSPHWRREGPSTGELFF
.	TRBV30	few	TRBJ2-1	TGTGCCTGGACCCCCAGAACCTCCTACAATGAGCAGTTCTTC	CAWTPRTSYNEQFF
.	TRBV6-5	.	TRBJ2-2	TGTGCCAGCACCACTAAAGCCGGGGAGCTGTTTTTT	CASTTKAGELFF
TRBD2	TRBV18	.	TRBJ2-3	TGTGCCAGCTCGCCGGGACTAGCGGGAGTAGGGACAGATACGCAGTATTTT	CASSPGLAGVGTDTQYF
TRBD1	TRBV30	.	TRBJ1-1	TGTGCCTGGAGTGCCGGGACAGGGCGGACTGAAGCTTTCTTT	CAWSAGTGRTEAFF
.	TRBV7-8	.	TRBJ2-5	TGTGCCAGCAGCTTTCGAGAGACCCAGTACTTC	CASSFRETQYF
TRBD1	TRBV10-3	.	TRBJ2-7	TGTGCCGTAAGGGGACAGGGGGGGATCTACGAGCAGTACTTC	CAVRGQGGIYEQYF